A single sample is the source of the 14 T cell receptor beta chains below, sequenced in a study of cytotoxic CD8 clonotypes in ibrutinib-treated CLL. Libraries were prepared by immunoSEQ multiplex PCR; TCRdb keeps only in-frame clonotypes and omits some of them. Of approximately 150,000 clones listed, 84% are singletons. This sample comprised PBMCs, obtained after 24 months of ibrutinib treatment. The receptor set was obtained from a human donor with chronic lymphocytic leukemia.

V usage is TRBV29-1 and J usage is TRBJ2-4, with D hard to call. CDR1 is SQVTM, CDR2 ANQGSEA, per germline. Deletions cut 4 bases from V and 2 bases from J, with 9 bases between. The length of the CDR3 is 13 residues. CDR3 sequence: CSVVLQPKNIQYF. The CDR3 DNA sequence: TGCAGCGTTGTATTGCAACCCAAAAACATTCAGTACTTC.

This chain connects TRBV11-2 to TRBJ2-1; D is unclear. Germline assignment: CDR1 SGHAT and CDR2 FQNNGV. The CDR3 spans 12 residues. V gave up 6 bases and J gave up 9 bases, with 12 bases separating them. The CDR3: CASRRVPPEQFF. For the CDR3, the DNA is TGTGCCAGCAGAAGAGTCCCCCCTGAGCAGTTCTTC. Full variable domain (outside the CDR3, taken from reference TRBV11-2 and TRBJ2-1): EAGVAQSPRYKIIEKRQSVAFWCNPISGHATLYWYQQILGQGPKLLIQFQNNGVVDDSQLPKDRFSAERLKGVDSTLKIQPAKLEDSAVYLCASRRVPPEQFFGPGTRLTVL.

The rearrangement uses TRBV30 and TRBJ2-5; 7 positions agree with TRBD2. The CDR3 length is 14 residues. V dropped 2 bases and J dropped 5; count of bases not matched to a gene: 8. From germline, CDR1 is GTSNPN and CDR2 SVGIG (reference sequence). CDR3 in DNA: TGTGCCTGGAGTACGTTAGCGGGCGGGGAGACCCAGTACTTC. This encodes CAWSTLAGGETQYF.

The V gene is TRBV30, the J gene TRBJ1-5; TRBD1 aligns across 7 bases. J was trimmed by 7 bases and V by 1 base; bases with no gene match: 13. CDR3 size: 16 residues. The germline V gene encodes CDR1 GTSNPN and CDR2 SVGIG (reference sequence). CDR3 residues: CAWSAELVQGGQPQHF. For the CDR3, the DNA is TGTGCCTGGAGTGCCGAACTAGTCCAGGGGGGCCAGCCCCAGCATTTT. Supplemented by reference TRBV30 and TRBJ1-5, the full variable domain reads SQTIHQWPATLVQPVGSPLSLECTVEGTSNPNLYWYRQAAGRGLQLLFYSVGIGQISSEVPQNLSASRPQDRQFILSSKKLLLSDSGFYLCAWSAELVQGGQPQHFGDGTRLSIL.

The chain recombines TRBV9 with TRBJ2-3; 8 bases match TRBD2. CDR1 SGDLS and CDR2 YYNGEE come from the germline V gene. The trim removed 4 bases at V and 2 bases at J, leaving 9 bases unmatched. CDR3 length: 16 amino acids. The CDR3 DNA is TGTGCCAGCAGCCCCCGGGGGGGAGGACTCACAGATACGCAGTATTTT. It yields the protein CASSPRGGGLTDTQYF.

The CDR3 sequence: CASSPGTGLYTEAFF. In nucleotides, the CDR3 is TGTGCCAGCAGCCCCGGGACAGGGCTATACACTGAAGCTTTCTTT. The chain links TRBV11-3 to TRBJ1-1; 9 nucleotides match TRBD1. Germline assignment: CDR1 SGHNT and CDR2 YENEEA. The CDR3 is 15 residues long. With V trimmed by 5 bases and J by 3 bases, 7 bases remained unmatched.

CDR3 region: CAWSGVRGQGQPQHF. DNA of the CDR3: TGTGCCTGGAGTGGAGTCAGGGGGCAGGGCCAGCCCCAGCATTTT. V usage is TRBV30 and J usage is TRBJ1-5; 8 nucleotides match TRBD1. CDR1 is GTSNPN and CDR2 is SVGIG in the germline V gene (reference sequence). Trimming at V came to 1 base and at J to 7 bases, leaving 9 bases not matched to a gene. This CDR3 has 15 amino acids.

The rearrangement links TRBV27 to TRBJ2-3; D not resolved. The V end lost 1 base, the J end lost 1 base, and 9 bases lay between the germline ends. CDR1 MNHEY and CDR2 SMNVEV come from the germline V gene (reference sequence). The CDR3 runs 15 residues. The CDR3 nucleotides read TGTGCCAGCAGTTTATTCCAGAGCCGCACAGATACGCAGTATTTT. This gives the protein CASSLFQSRTDTQYF.

J is TRBJ1-2 and V is TRBV19; TRBD1 agrees at 8 bases. V lost 3 bases, J lost 6 bases, and 9 bases stayed unmatched. Germline V lookup: CDR1 LNHDA, CDR2 SQIVND (reference sequence). The CDR3 covers 15 residues. The CDR3 DNA is TGTGCCAGTAGTATGTTCGACAGGGGAGAGCATGGCTACACCTTC. The encoded protein is CASSMFDRGEHGYTF.

The V call is TRBV19, the J call TRBJ2-5; TRBD2 aligns across 12 bases. Germline CDR1 and CDR2: LNHDA and SQIVND (reference sequence). V was clipped by 5 bases and J by 5 bases; unmatched bases: 9. This CDR3 spans 16 amino acids. CDR3 bases: TGTGCCAGTAGTCCCCTAGCGGGAGGGCCGGGGGAGACCCAGTACTTC. Translated, it gives CASSPLAGGPGETQYF.

The chain uses TRBV7-8 and TRBJ1-2; D not resolved. From germline, CDR1 is SGHVS and CDR2 FQNEAQ. V dropped 8 bases and J dropped 7 bases, with 14 bases sitting between them. The CDR3 runs to 12 residues. For the CDR3, the DNA is TGTGCCAGCTATTCACGGGGAGGTGGCTACACCTTC. Its protein product is CASYSRGGGYTF. The full variable domain, in which reference TRBV7-8 and TRBJ1-2 provide the parts outside the CDR3, is GAGVSQSPRYKVAKRGQDVALRCDPISGHVSLFWYQQALGQGPEFLTYFQNEAQLDKSGLPSDRFFAERPEGSVSTLKIQRTQQEDSAVYLCASYSRGGGYTFGSGTRLTVV.

This rearrangement joins TRBV4-1 to TRBJ1-2; no clear D. Trimming removed 4 bases from V and 0 bases from J, with 15 bases in between. Germline CDR1 reads MGHRA; CDR2 reads YSYEKL. CDR3 length equals 16 residues. Written as DNA, the CDR3 is TGCGCCAGCAGCCCCCGTGGAATTGGAACTAACTATGGCTACACCTTC. As protein: CASSPRGIGTNYGYTF.

The table lists this clone with a few counts. The rearrangement uses TRBV11-2 and TRBJ2-7, with D possibly matching TRBD2 (5 bases). Between the trimmed V and J ends, which lost 1 base and 5 bases, there was a span of 9 bases. This CDR3 is built from 13 residues. The germline V gene has CDR1 SGHAT and CDR2 FQNNGV. This chain's CDR3 is CASSLAGNDEQYF. The CDR3 nucleotides read TGTGCCAGCAGCTTAGCGGGAAACGACGAGCAGTACTTC.

This sequence joins TRBV4-1 and TRBJ1-2; 10 bases map to TRBD1. Germline CDR1 is MGHRA and CDR2 is YSYEKL. V shed 1 base, J shed 4 bases, and the junction held 0 bases outside the gene matches. CDR3 size: 14 residues. The CDR3 reads CASSQGTGGYGYTF. As DNA, the CDR3 is TGCGCCAGCAGCCAAGGGACAGGGGGCTATGGCTACACCTTC.